This TCR beta chain was sequenced in a study of control samples from healthy donors and cancer patients. Libraries were prepared by immunoSEQ multiplex PCR; TCRdb keeps only in-frame clonotypes and omits some of them. The data show approximately 170,000 clones, about 94% seen once. Germline V gene lookup returns CDR1 SGHDT and CDR2 YYEEEE. Trimming removed 4 bases from V and 2 bases from J, with 15 bases in between. The CDR3 length is 15 residues. The chain is built from TRBV5-6 and TRBJ1-1; no reliable D call. The material sequenced was blood. The TCR comes from a woman in her fifties or sixties in good health. The CDR3 DNA is TGTGCCAGCAGCCGGATCGGACGGGATAACACTGAAGCTTTCTTT. Translation: CASSRIGRDNTEAFF.